The clone carrying this TCR beta chain was detected ten times or more. The source of the sample is a study of CD8 T cells in ankylosing spondylitis. V was cut by 3 bases and J by 2 bases, with 10 bases left in between. The CDR3 runs 13 residues. Germline CDR1 is DFQATT and CDR2 is SNEGSKA (reference sequence). Libraries of TCR beta came from quantitative 5'-RACE with molecular barcodes. TCRdb redid the calling of the 5' RACE reads with MiXCR, one entry per CDR3 protein. The sample lists 200,000 to 250,000 distinct CDR3 sequences; roughly a tenth were seen once. The rearrangement uses TRBV20-1 and TRBJ1-1; no definite D call. The clonotype comes from a male donor with ankylosing spondylitis or in good health (not recorded which). The sample comprised blood, either unsorted or a sorted T cell fraction (not recorded which). The CDR3 here is CSASVGANTEAFF. The CDR3 DNA reads as TGCAGTGCTAGCGTAGGAGCTAACACTGAAGCTTTCTTT.